A selection of T cell receptor beta chains follows, all from one sample in a study of T cell responses to AZD1222 COVID-19 vaccine. Clones were read by immunoSEQ multiplex PCR, and TCRdb kept only the in-frame ones, dropping some. The data contain tens of thousands of clones, 65% to 90% of them singletons. Here the sequenced sample was peripheral blood, taken on day 0 of AZD1222 vaccination. The receptors derive from an adult in good health. CDR3s leave out the opening cysteine and the closing phenylalanine or tryptophan.

9 TRBV2 ASSWGGDRY
10 TRBV12-3/TRBV12-4 ASSFRGQPQH
12 TRBV4-1 ASRQVGRFNEQF
13 TRBV6-1 ASSEAGTSLNEQF
14 TRBV7-2 ASSLAQTTRGDEQY
14 TRBV5-1 ASSFVIGASTDTQY
11 TRBV28 ASSWVNTGELF
10 TRBV7-9 ASSFRGPEQY
15 TRBV7-2 ASSLQTVGLLNTEAF
14 TRBV10-3 ATLAGGPGSTDTQY
12 TRBV21-1 ASSKGECSYEQY
11 TRBV15 ATRTGESYEQY
15 TRBV9 ASSVWAGDSTNEKLF
11 TRBV3-1/TRBV3-2 ASSQLGTDTQY
13 TRBV5-8 ASSLSGSPYNEQF
15 TRBV15 ATSRARQGSSYNEQF
13 TRBV29-1 SVDPRTGGFGGYT
13 TRBV27 ASRRGYSSYNEQF
13 TRBV7-2 ASSPLRTAGNTIY
10 TRBV5-1 ASSLGADTEY
12 TRBV5-1 ASSSGTQLDTQY
12 TRBV7-8 ASSRQGSHSPLH
13 TRBV5-1 ASSLGPTGANVLT
14 TRBV7-2 ASSPDGQISGNTIY
18 TRBV27 ASSLYLTGTSGYNTDTQY